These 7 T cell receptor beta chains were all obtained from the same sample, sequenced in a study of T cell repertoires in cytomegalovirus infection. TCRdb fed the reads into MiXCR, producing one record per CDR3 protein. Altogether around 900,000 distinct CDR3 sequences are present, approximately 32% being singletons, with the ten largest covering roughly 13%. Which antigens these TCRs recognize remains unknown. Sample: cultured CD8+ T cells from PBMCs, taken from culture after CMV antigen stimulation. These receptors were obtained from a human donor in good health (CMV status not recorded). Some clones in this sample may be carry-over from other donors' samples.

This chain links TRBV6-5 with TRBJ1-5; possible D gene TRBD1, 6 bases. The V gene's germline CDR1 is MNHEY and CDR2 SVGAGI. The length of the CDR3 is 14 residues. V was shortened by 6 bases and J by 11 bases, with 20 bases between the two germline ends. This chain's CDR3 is CASSRDPGTWAQHF. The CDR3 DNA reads TGTGCCAGCAGCCGGGATCCTGGGACATGGGCCCAGCATTTT.

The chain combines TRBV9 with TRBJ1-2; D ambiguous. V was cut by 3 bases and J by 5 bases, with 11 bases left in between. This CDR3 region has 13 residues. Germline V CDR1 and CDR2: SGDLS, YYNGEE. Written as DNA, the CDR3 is TGTGCCAGCAGCGGCCTACAATGGTATGGCTACACCTTC. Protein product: CASSGLQWYGYTF.

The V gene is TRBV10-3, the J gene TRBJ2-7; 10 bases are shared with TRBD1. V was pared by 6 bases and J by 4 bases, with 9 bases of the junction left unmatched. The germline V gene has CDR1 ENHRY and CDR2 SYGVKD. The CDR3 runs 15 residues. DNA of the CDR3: TGTGCCATCAGAGTCCCGGACAGGGGGTTGTACGAGCAGTACTTC. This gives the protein CAIRVPDRGLYEQYF.

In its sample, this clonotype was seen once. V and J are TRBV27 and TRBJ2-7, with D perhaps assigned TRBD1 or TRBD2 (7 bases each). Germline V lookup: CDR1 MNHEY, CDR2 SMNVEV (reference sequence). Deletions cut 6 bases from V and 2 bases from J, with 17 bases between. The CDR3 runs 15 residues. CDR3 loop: CASSPGGGVAYEQYV. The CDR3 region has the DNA TGTGCCAGCAGCCCAGGGGGAGGGGTAGCCTACGAGCAGTACGTC.

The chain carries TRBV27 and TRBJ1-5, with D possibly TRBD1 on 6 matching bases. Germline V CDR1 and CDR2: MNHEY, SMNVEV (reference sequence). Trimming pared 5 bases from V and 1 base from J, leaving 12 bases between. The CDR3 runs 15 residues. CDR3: CASSPQGRSNQPQHF. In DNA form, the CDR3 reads TGTGCCAGCAGTCCACAGGGTAGGAGCAATCAGCCCCAGCATTTT.

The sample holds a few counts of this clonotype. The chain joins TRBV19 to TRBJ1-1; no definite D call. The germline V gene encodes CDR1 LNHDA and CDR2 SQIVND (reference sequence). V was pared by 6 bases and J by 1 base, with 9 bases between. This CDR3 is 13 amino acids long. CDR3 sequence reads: CASRGVGNTEAFF. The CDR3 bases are TGTGCCAGTAGGGGCGTTGGGAACACTGAAGCTTTCTTT.

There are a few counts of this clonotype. The CDR3 region is CASSLGTGRQETQYF. CDR3 coding DNA: TGTGCCAGCAGCTTAGGGACAGGGAGACAAGAGACCCAGTACTTC. The rearrangement links TRBV7-8 to TRBJ2-5; TRBD1 matches at 8 bases. The CDR3 has 15 residues. Germline loops: CDR1 SGHVS, CDR2 FQNEAQ. Trimming removed 1 base from V and 2 bases from J; junction bases left unmatched: 3.